This T cell receptor (beta chain) was captured by sequencing in a study of CD8 T cells in ankylosing spondylitis. Regarding the study as a whole: What appeared characteristic of ankylosing spondylitis blood was a TCR beta motif of under 10 highly homologous variants.

In TCRdb, the 5' RACE reads were re-called with MiXCR into one record per CDR3 protein. The sample carries under 250,000 distinct CDR3 sequences, roughly 6.6% recorded once. This clonotype came up many times. Antigen specificity is unknown. Material for sequencing was blood, either unsorted or a sorted T cell fraction (not recorded which). The receptor comes from a male donor with ankylosing spondylitis.

The CDR3 sequence: CASSYSEVQYF. CDR3 bases: TGTGCCAGCAGTTACTCTGAAGTGCAGTACTTC. V usage is TRBV6-2 or TRBV6-3 and J usage is TRBJ2-7, with D hard to call. There are 11 residues in the CDR3. V was shortened by 0 bases and J by 9 bases, with 6 bases between the two germline ends. Germline values: CDR1 MNHEY, CDR2 SVGEGT.